A selection of T cell receptor beta chains follows, all from one sample in a study of OX40 agonist ivuxolimab in advanced cancers. The protocol was immunoSEQ multiplex PCR, while the TCRdb copy is restricted to in-frame clones and leaves out a portion. The sample includes some 79,000 clones, about 90% of them seen just once. The sample in question was CD4+ or CD8+ T cells sorted from blood, obtained in a trial of the OX40 agonist ivuxolimab. Source of these receptors: an adult with an advanced solid tumor such as melanoma, head and neck, liver or kidney cancer. The CDR3 runs from the conserved cysteine through the conserved F or W. A D gene is named only where the DNA matches it firmly. Clone size is not always given. Where it is, it says once, few, many or a class for expanded clones.

>15|-|TRBD2|TRBV7-9|TRBJ2-5
CASSLGTSVQETQYF
TGTGCCAGCAGCTTAGGGACTAGCGTGCAAGAGACCCAGTACTTC
>15|-|TRBD2|TRBV7-2|TRBJ2-1
CASSLGTSGSNEQFF
TGTGCCAGCAGCTTAGGGACTAGCGGCAGCAATGAGCAGTTCTTC
>14|-|-|TRBV28|TRBJ2-5
CASSFGGNQETQYF
TGTGCCAGCAGTTTTGGCGGGAATCAAGAGACCCAGTACTTC
>16|-|TRBD2|TRBV12-5|TRBJ2-2
CASGLDLAGGPGELFF
TGTGCTAGTGGTTTGGACCTAGCGGGAGGGCCCGGGGAGCTGTTTTTT
>12|-|-|TRBV25-1|TRBJ2-1
CASSTRDNEQFF
TGTGCCAGCAGTACCCGGGACAATGAGCAGTTCTTC
>15|-|TRBD1|TRBV11-2|TRBJ1-1
CASSLVSAGQAEAFF
TGTGCCAGCAGCTTAGTATCTGCCGGACAGGCTGAAGCTTTCTTT
>15|-|TRBD2|TRBV27|TRBJ2-3
CASSLTSGSTDTQYF
TGTGCCAGCAGCCTGACTAGCGGGAGCACAGATACGCAGTATTTT
>14|once|TRBD2|TRBV5-1|TRBJ2-7
CASSFGGGVDEQYF
TGCGCCAGCAGTTTTGGCGGGGGGGTCGACGAGCAGTACTTC
>14|-|-|TRBV9|TRBJ2-7
CASSVDNSGYEQYF
TGTGCCAGCAGCGTAGATAATAGTGGCTACGAGCAGTACTTC
>16|-|TRBD2|TRBV5-4|TRBJ2-3
CASSLAPSGSTDTQYF
TGTGCCAGCAGCCTGGCTCCTAGCGGGAGCACAGATACGCAGTATTTT
>15|-|TRBD2|TRBV15|TRBJ2-7
CATSEGLADSYEQYF
TGTGCCACCAGCGAGGGACTAGCGGATTCCTACGAGCAGTACTTC
>14|-|TRBD2|TRBV2|TRBJ2-1
CASSDRGGYNEQFF
TGTGCCAGCAGTGATCGGGGGGGTTACAATGAGCAGTTCTTC
>15|-|-|TRBV21-1|TRBJ1-3
CASSRDTRSGNTIYF
TGTGCCAGCAGCAGGGACACCCGCTCTGGAAACACCATATATTTT
>16|-|TRBD1|TRBV19|TRBJ1-1
CASSTIRQGLNTEAFF
TGTGCCAGTAGTACAATTCGACAGGGCCTGAACACTGAAGCTTTCTTT
>15|-|TRBD2|TRBV6-6|TRBJ2-5
CASSYSQGGLETQYF
TGTGCCAGCAGTTACTCGCAGGGAGGGTTGGAGACCCAGTACTTC
>13|once|-|TRBV11-3|TRBJ1-2
CASSPPGLNGYTF
TGTGCCAGCAGCCCACCGGGACTTAATGGCTACACCTTC
>16|-|TRBD1|TRBV19|TRBJ2-1
CASSTLQGAAYNEQFF
TGTGCCAGTAGTACCCTACAGGGGGCGGCCTACAATGAGCAGTTCTTC
>16|-|TRBD2|TRBV25-1|TRBJ2-1
CASSALGLGSYNEQFF
TGTGCCAGCAGTGCTTTGGGACTAGGTTCCTACAATGAGCAGTTCTTC
>14|-|-|TRBV27|TRBJ1-4
CASSAESGNEKLFF
TGTGCCAGCAGTGCGGAATCAGGGAATGAAAAACTGTTTTTT
>13|-|-|TRBV7-9|TRBJ2-7
CASSPKGDHEQYF
TGTGCCAGCAGCCCGAAGGGGGACCACGAGCAGTACTTC
>15|-|-|TRBV5-1|TRBJ2-3
CASQGGPGEEDTQYF
TGCGCCAGTCAAGGTGGTCCGGGGGAAGAAGATACGCAGTATTTT
>15|-|TRBD1|TRBV19|TRBJ2-1
CASSIRDSAYNEQFF
TGTGCCAGTAGTATCCGGGACAGCGCCTACAATGAGCAGTTCTTC
>12|-|-|TRBV18|TRBJ2-3
CASSPLLDTQYF
TGTGCCAGCTCACCTCTTCTAGATACGCAGTATTTT
>15|-|TRBD2|TRBV4-1|TRBJ2-7
CASSQFASGSYEQYF
TGCGCCAGCAGCCAATTCGCTAGCGGGAGTTACGAGCAGTACTTC